This record covers a single TCR beta chain. Its antigen is unidentified. V was clipped by 4 bases and J by 3 bases; unmatched bases: 5. The CDR3 is made up of 14 amino acids. In germline, CDR1 is SGHNT, CDR2 YYREEE (reference sequence). Time point denoted: week 5, during vaccination. One vaccine dose held 300 ug of mutant IDH1 20-mer peptide and came with topical imiquimod. Tumors from donors were new WHO grade 3 or 4 IDH1-mutant astrocytomas with ATRX loss. The sample is drawn from a study of a mutant IDH1 vaccine in newly diagnosed glioma. Some clones are missing from TCRdb's copy, which holds only in-frame ones; the method was immunoSEQ multiplex PCR. The data show 12,000 or so clones, roughly 91% seen once.

V and J are TRBV5-4 and TRBJ2-7; 9 bases map to TRBD1. This specimen consisted of PBMCs, obtained from a glioma patient whose treatment included an IDH1 peptide vaccine. The receptor's source is a woman between 40 and 55 years old with glioma. Some clones in this sample may be carry-over from other donors' samples. The CDR3 sequence: CASSTRTGDYEQYF. The DNA for the CDR3 is TGTGCCAGCAGCACCCGGACAGGGGACTACGAGCAGTACTTC.